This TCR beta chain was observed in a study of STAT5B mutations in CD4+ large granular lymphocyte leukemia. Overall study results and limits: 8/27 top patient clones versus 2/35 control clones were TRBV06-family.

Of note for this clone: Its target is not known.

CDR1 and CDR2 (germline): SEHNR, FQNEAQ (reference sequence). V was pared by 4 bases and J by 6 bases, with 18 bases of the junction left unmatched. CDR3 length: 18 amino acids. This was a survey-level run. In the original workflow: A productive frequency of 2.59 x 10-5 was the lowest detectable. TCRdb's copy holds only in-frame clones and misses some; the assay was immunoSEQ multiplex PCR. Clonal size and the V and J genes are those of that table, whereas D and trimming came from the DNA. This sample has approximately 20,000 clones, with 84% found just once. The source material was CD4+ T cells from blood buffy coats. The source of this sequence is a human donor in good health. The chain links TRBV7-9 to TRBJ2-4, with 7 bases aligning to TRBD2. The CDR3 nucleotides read TGTGCCAGCAGCTCACTGGGCAGGACTAGACCCAGGGTAAACATTCAGTACTTC. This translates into CASSSLGRTRPRVNIQYF. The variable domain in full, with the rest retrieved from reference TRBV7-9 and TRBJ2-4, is DTGVSQNPRHKITKRGQNVTFRCDPISEHNRLYWYRQTLGQGPEFLTYFQNEAQLEKSRLLSDRFSAERPKGSFSTLEIQRTEQGDSAMYLCASSSLGRTRPRVNIQYFGAGTRLSVL.